This TCR beta chain derives from a study of memory CD4+ T cells and cytomegalovirus serostatus. About this clone itself: This sample also contains other DNA sequences that code for the same CDR3.

TCRdb's copy holds only in-frame clones and misses some; the assay was immunoSEQ multiplex PCR. The sample records about 56,000 clones, roughly 82% being singletons. CDR3 size: 12 residues. Germline V lookup: CDR1 MNHNS, CDR2 SASEGT. V dropped 6 bases and J dropped 3 bases, with 9 bases sitting between them. The sort gate was single viable CD3+CD4+CD8-CD45RO+ cells for memory CD4+ T cells. Material: memory CD4+ T cells from blood. The clonotype comes from an adult in good health and CMV-seronegative. V is TRBV6-1 and J is TRBJ2-7, with D possibly matching TRBD1 (6 bases). The CDR3 is CASSVRGYEQYF. In DNA, the CDR3 is TGTGCCAGCAGCGTCAGGGGCTACGAGCAGTACTTC.